This TCR beta chain was obtained from a study of T cells after yellow fever vaccination. This clonotype was seen only a few times. Its antigen is still unknown. Germline assignment: CDR1 SGHAT and CDR2 FQNNGV. V shed 5 bases and J 0 bases; nucleotides not matched to a gene: 4. The CDR3 totals 15 residues. Study-level findings and limits: There was a small share of clonotypes that showed up in both the CD4 and CD8 compartments.

Making TCR cDNA involved 5'RACE template switching, which added UMIs and a universal primer site. MiXCR was run by TCRdb on the 5' RACE reads, yielding one entry per CDR3 protein. Here the sample spans under 150,000 distinct CDR3 sequences, 7.7% being singletons. This chain connects TRBV11-2 to TRBJ2-1, with 7 nucleotides matching TRBD1. The receptor's source is a man aged 25-40 years who received the YFV17D yellow fever vaccine. The starting material was CD4+ T cells sorted from PBMCs, obtained 5 days after the yellow fever booster vaccination. The CDR3 nucleotides are TGTGCCAGCAGCACCGGGACAGCCTCCTACAATGAGCAGTTCTTC. Translating gives CASSTGTASYNEQFF.